Presented here are 21 T cell receptor beta chains from one specimen sequenced in a study of blood T cell repertoires in COVID-19. Profiling relied on immunoSEQ multiplex PCR, and the TCRdb table lists in-frame clones only, not all of them. The table has a few hundred thousand clones, about 88% seen once. Material: PBMCs or T cells enriched from blood (not recorded which). These receptors came from a woman aged 25 to 39 who had recovered from COVID-19.

This chain uses TRBV5-6 with TRBJ1-1, with D hard to call. V lost 1 base and J 1 base, leaving 17 bases between the germline ends. Germline V gene data show CDR1 as SGHDT and CDR2 as YYEEEE. The CDR3 contains 17 residues. The CDR3 region has the DNA TGTGCCAGCAGCTTGAGCTATAGCGGCAGACCGAACACTGAAGCTTTCTTT. The encoded protein is CASSLSYSGRPNTEAFF.

This clone was counted a single time. The CDR3 DNA reads TGTGCCAGCAGCTTAGTGGGACTAGCGGGAGCTCTCTACAATGAGCAGTTCTTC. It codes for CASSLVGLAGALYNEQFF. The rearrangement joins TRBV7-9 to TRBJ2-1; 14 bases fit TRBD2. Germline V gives CDR1 SEHNR, CDR2 FQNEAQ (reference sequence). V shed 1 base and J 3 bases; nucleotides not matched to a gene: 5. The CDR3 is 18 amino acids.

The rearrangement links TRBV7-2 to TRBJ2-7, with D unclear. Germline V gives CDR1 SGHTA, CDR2 FQGNSA. The CDR3 has 14 amino acids. The V end was cut by 1 base, the J end by 0 bases, with 7 bases between. This CDR3 is CASSLGETSYEQYF. CDR3 sequence (DNA): TGTGCCAGCAGCTTAGGCGAAACCTCCTACGAGCAGTACTTC.

The chain couples TRBV24-1 to TRBJ1-5; D possibly corresponds to TRBD1 (5 bases). Germline assignment: CDR1 KGHDR and CDR2 SFDVKD. V was shortened by 2 bases and J by 7 bases, with 8 bases between the two germline ends. The CDR3 has 13 amino acids. The CDR3 region is CATSDSQGQPQHF. The DNA for the CDR3 is TGTGCCACCAGTGATTCCCAGGGACAGCCCCAGCATTTT.

This clone was found once. The genes are TRBV10-2 and TRBJ1-2; D possibly corresponds to TRBD1 (6 bases). There are 17 residues in the CDR3. Germline V gene data show CDR1 as WSHSY and CDR2 as SAAADI. V shed 3 bases and J shed 0 bases, with 17 bases lying between them. In nucleotides, the CDR3 is TGCGCCAGCAGTGATACGATCCTACAGGGCCCTAACTATGGCTACACCTTC. As protein: CASSDTILQGPNYGYTF.

CDR3 DNA: TGTGCCAGCAGCCCTTGGACAGGGCAAGAGACCCAGTACTTC. Amino acids: CASSPWTGQETQYF. J is TRBJ2-5 and V is TRBV3-1 (or the pseudogene TRBV3-2); 8 positions match TRBD1. Germline CDR1 reads LGHDT; CDR2 reads YNNKEL (reference sequence). CDR3 size: 14 residues. Trimming cost V 4 bases and J 2 bases; bases outside gene matches: 3.

The chain is built from TRBV15 and TRBJ1-1; a possible D gene is TRBD1 (5 bases). CDR3 length: 16 residues. Between the trimmed V and J ends, which lost 5 bases and 0 bases, there was a span of 16 bases. Germline loops: CDR1 LNHNV, CDR2 YYDKDF (reference sequence). The CDR3 loop reads CATSGGAAAMNTEAFF. CDR3 sequence (DNA): TGTGCCACCAGCGGCGGGGCAGCAGCTATGAACACTGAAGCTTTCTTT.

This clone appeared a few times. The chain is built from TRBV6-5 and TRBJ1-2; 7 bases are shared with TRBD1. The CDR3 is 15 residues long. V lost 4 bases and J lost 4; bases outside the gene matches: 9. The germline gives CDR1 MNHEY, CDR2 SVGAGI. CDR3 sequence: CASSWGDSQFYGYTF. The DNA for the CDR3 is TGTGCCAGCAGTTGGGGGGACAGCCAATTCTATGGCTACACCTTC.

This chain uses TRBV28 with TRBJ1-1; TRBD1 matches 8 bases. CDR3 length: 13 residues. Trimming removed 5 bases from V and 5 bases from J; junction bases left unmatched: 4. Germline-derived CDR1 and CDR2 are MDHEN and SYDVKM. CDR3 sequence reads: CASSRQGRTEAFF. The CDR3 nucleotides read TGTGCCAGCAGTCGACAGGGGAGGACTGAAGCTTTCTTT.

A word on this clone: Other nucleotide sequences in the sample specify the same CDR3. This rearrangement joins TRBV11-3 to TRBJ2-1; 8 nucleotides agree with TRBD2. Unmatched junction bases numbered 7, after V lost 0 bases and J lost 0 bases. This CDR3 region has 18 residues. The germline V gene encodes CDR1 SGHNT and CDR2 YENEEA. The CDR3 DNA is TGTGCCAGCAGCTTAGATCAGAGCGGGAGCGCCTCCTACAATGAGCAGTTCTTC. It codes for CASSLDQSGSASYNEQFF.

The chain joins TRBV7-9 to TRBJ1-2, with 7 bases aligning to TRBD1. In germline, CDR1 is SEHNR, CDR2 FQNEAQ (reference sequence). V lost 3 bases and J lost 1; bases outside the gene matches: 5. The CDR3 loop spans 15 amino acids. DNA for the CDR3: TGTGCCAGCAGCTTTGGGACAGACTTTAACTATGGCTACACCTTC. Protein sequence: CASSFGTDFNYGYTF.

The rearrangement links TRBV20-1 to TRBJ2-1; 9 bases are a match to TRBD2. The V and J ends lost 3 bases and 6 bases, in that order; junction bases with no gene match: 6. This CDR3 has 14 residues. CDR1 is DFQATT, CDR2 SNEGSKA, per germline (reference sequence). The CDR3 DNA reads TGCAGTGCTAGTTCTGCGGGGGGGCCCAATGAGCAGTTCTTC. It translates to CSASSAGGPNEQFF.

The chain carries TRBV3-1 (or the pseudogene TRBV3-2) and TRBJ2-2, with 11 bases identical to TRBD2. Germline lookup yields CDR1 LGHDT and CDR2 YNNKEL (reference sequence). The CDR3 runs 17 residues. V lost 6 bases and J lost 2; bases outside the gene matches: 8. The CDR3: CASRDQGLAANTGELFF. The CDR3 DNA is TGTGCCAGCAGGGACCAGGGACTAGCGGCAAACACCGGGGAGCTGTTTTTT.

This chain uses TRBV10-3 with TRBJ2-5; TRBD1 might be the D (5 bases). The length of the CDR3 is 13 residues. The germline gives CDR1 ENHRY, CDR2 SYGVKD. V lost 4 bases, J lost 3 bases, and 9 bases lay in between. CDR3 sequence reads: CAISVDTKETQYF. The CDR3 coding sequence is TGTGCCATCAGTGTGGACACTAAAGAGACCCAGTACTTC.

This chain links TRBV24-1 with TRBJ2-3; tentative D call: TRBD1 (5 bases). Germline loops: CDR1 KGHDR, CDR2 SFDVKD. This CDR3 has 12 amino acids. Between the trimmed V and J ends, which lost 6 bases and 6 bases, there was a span of 9 bases. CDR3 bases: TGTGCCACCAGTTCCGCAGGGGATACGCAGTATTTT. Translating it yields CATSSAGDTQYF.

The chain is built from TRBV5-1 and TRBJ2-7; 9 bases are a match to TRBD1. Germline-derived CDR1 and CDR2 are SGHRS and YFSETQ. After removal of 4 bases from V and 6 bases from J, the junction contained 8 bases not matched to a gene. The CDR3 runs 14 residues. The CDR3 protein is CASSRDRVRGEQYF. CDR3 coding DNA: TGCGCCAGCAGCAGGGACAGGGTTCGGGGCGAGCAGTACTTC.

This clone was observed a single time. The rearrangement uses TRBV2 and TRBJ2-6; D is unclear. The V end lost 6 bases, the J end lost 0 bases, and 6 bases lay between the germline ends. Germline V gene sequence: CDR1 SNHLY, CDR2 FYNNEI. The CDR3 extends over 14 amino acids. The CDR3 sequence is CASSPSSGANVLTF. In nucleotides, the CDR3 is TGTGCCAGCAGCCCGAGCTCTGGGGCCAACGTCCTGACTTTC.

This chain connects TRBV4-1 to TRBJ2-1; 11 nucleotides match TRBD2. There are 16 residues in the CDR3. Trimming at V came to 4 bases and at J to 7 bases, leaving 9 bases not matched to a gene. Germline CDR1 reads MGHRA; CDR2 reads YSYEKL. The CDR3 DNA is TGCGCCAGCAGCCTGCCTCTAGCGGGGGGTATTAATGAGCAGTTCTTC. It yields the protein CASSLPLAGGINEQFF.

The chain carries TRBV19 and TRBJ1-1; D gene unclear. This CDR3 comprises 13 residues. V was pared by 5 bases and J by 6 bases, with 13 bases between. CDR1 LNHDA and CDR2 SQIVND come from the germline V gene (reference sequence). DNA of the CDR3: TGTGCCAGTAGTCCTTTGGGCAGGTCTGAAGCTTTCTTT. Protein: CASSPLGRSEAFF.

The J gene is TRBJ1-2, the V gene TRBV2; 8 bases match TRBD1. This CDR3 contains 13 residues. In germline, CDR1 is SNHLY, CDR2 FYNNEI. The V and J ends lost 7 bases and 8 bases, in that order; junction bases with no gene match: 9. CDR3 protein: CASTPDRAGGYTF. As DNA, the CDR3 is TGTGCCAGCACCCCGGACAGGGCAGGCGGCTACACCTTC.

This clone has more than one count but fewer than ten. This rearrangement joins TRBV7-2 to TRBJ2-7, with D perhaps matching TRBD1 (6 bases). The CDR3 extends over 14 amino acids. Germline CDR1 reads SGHTA; CDR2 reads FQGNSA. Trimming removed 5 bases from V and 6 bases from J, with 17 bases in between. CDR3 sequence reads: CASSPGGIRGEQYF. CDR3 sequence (DNA): TGTGCCAGCAGCCCTGGGGGCATCAGAGGCGAGCAGTACTTC.